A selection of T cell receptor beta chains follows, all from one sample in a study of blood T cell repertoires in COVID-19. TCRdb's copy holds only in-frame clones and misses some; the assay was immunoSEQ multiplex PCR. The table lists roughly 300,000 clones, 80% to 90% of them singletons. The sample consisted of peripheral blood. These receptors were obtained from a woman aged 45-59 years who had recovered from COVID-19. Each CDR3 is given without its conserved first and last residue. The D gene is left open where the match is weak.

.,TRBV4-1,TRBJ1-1,ASSQVAGTEAF
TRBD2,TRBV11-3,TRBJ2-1,ASSLGVAGGLWNEQF
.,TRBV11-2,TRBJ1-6,ASSFSQGNSYNSPLH
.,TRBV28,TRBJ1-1,ASTSDRQAF
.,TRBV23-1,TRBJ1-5,ASSQPHLRQPQH
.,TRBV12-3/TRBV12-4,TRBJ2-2,ASSSRAGELF
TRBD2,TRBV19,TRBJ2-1,ASPPPWASGAYNEQF
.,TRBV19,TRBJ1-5,ASNDVGSQPQH
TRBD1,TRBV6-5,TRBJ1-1,ASSYAGQVNTEAF
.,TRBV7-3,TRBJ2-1,ASSISGRRDEQF
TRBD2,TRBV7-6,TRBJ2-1,ASSPPSGSQGSYNEQF
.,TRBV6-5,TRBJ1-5,ASKFRAAGKPQH
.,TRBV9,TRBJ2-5,ASSASDSKETQY
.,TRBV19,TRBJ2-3,ASSKNRAGTQY
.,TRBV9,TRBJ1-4,ASSVGLGAVTNEKLF
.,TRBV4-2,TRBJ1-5,ASSQDQTVRREPQH
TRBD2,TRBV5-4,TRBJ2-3,ASSSPPSGGTDTQY
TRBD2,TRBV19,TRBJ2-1,ASSSSGSRNEQF
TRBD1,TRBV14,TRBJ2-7,ASSQLGQQPSYEQY
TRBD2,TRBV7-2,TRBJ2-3,ASSLAPGLAGGARGTQY
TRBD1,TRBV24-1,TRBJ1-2,ATSDNKNRGSYGYT
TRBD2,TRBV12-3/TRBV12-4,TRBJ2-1,ASSPGGYEQF
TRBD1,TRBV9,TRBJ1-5,ASSVGTGVYLEPQH
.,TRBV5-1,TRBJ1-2,ARSGGGRPDGYT
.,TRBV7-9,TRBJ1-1,ASILVQGAAEAF
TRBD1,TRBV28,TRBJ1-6,ASSLDDRVSPLH
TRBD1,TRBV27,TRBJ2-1,ASSFGQGVDEQF
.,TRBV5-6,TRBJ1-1,ASSPGRVNTEAF
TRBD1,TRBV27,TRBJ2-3,ASSLRTGDTDTQY
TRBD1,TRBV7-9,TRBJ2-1,ASSPGQGAGNEQF
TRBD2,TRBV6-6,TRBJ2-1,ATSGRGVSSYNEQF
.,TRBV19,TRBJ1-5,ASRRAPRRNQPQH
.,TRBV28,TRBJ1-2,ASSPGRAYGYT
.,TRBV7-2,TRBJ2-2,ASSMNYRGTGELF
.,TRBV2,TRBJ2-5,ASSRDYQETQY
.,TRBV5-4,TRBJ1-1,ASSYYQTGNTEAF
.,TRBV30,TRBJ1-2,AWNLEASGYT
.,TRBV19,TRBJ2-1,ASSRVWTSTGNEQF
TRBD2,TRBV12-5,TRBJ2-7,ASGTTPTGREATYEQY
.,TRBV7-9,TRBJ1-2,ASSLMEFYGYT
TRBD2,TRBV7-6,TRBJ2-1,ASSQSGGYNEQF
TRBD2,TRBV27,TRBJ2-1,ASRTSGGRGGHNEQF
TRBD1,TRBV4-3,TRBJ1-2,ASSQEVGGFTYGYT
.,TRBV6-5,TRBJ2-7,ASSPTRSNEQY
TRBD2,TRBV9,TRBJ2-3,ASSVATGTTDTQY